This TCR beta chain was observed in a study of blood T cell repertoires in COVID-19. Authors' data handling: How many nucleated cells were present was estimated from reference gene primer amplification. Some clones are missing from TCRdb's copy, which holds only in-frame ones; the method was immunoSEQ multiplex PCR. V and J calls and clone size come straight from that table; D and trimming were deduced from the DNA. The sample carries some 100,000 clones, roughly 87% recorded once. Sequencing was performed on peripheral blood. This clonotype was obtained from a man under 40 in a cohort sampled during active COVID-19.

The CDR3 here is CASSDSGGDTEAFF. The CDR3 region has the DNA TGTGCCAGCAGTGACTCCGGCGGGGACACTGAAGCTTTCTTT. The genes are TRBV6-4 and TRBJ1-1; no clear D. This CDR3 is built from 14 residues. Trimming took 0 bases from V and 3 from J, leaving 8 bases between them. The germline V gene encodes CDR1 MRHNA and CDR2 SNTAGT.